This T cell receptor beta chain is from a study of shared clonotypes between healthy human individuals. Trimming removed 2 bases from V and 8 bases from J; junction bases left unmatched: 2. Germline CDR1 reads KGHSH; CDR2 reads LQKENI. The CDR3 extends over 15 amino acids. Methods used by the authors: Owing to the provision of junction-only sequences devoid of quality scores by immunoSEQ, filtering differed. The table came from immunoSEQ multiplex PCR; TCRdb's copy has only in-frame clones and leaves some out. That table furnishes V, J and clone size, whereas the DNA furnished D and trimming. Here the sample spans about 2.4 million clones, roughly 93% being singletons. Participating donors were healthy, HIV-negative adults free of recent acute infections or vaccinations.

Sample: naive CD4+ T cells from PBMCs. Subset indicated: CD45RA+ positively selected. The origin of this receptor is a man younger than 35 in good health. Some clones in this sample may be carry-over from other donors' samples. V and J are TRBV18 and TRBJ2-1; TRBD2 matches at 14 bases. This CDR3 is CASSPGTSGSYEQFF. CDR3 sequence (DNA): TGTGCCAGCTCACCAGGGACTAGCGGGAGCTATGAGCAGTTCTTC.